This T cell receptor (beta chain) is from a study of immune evolution from preneoplasia to lung adenocarcinoma. Broader study findings: Top clone frequencies peaked in normal lung, apparently declining through invasive adenocarcinoma. Later-stage lesions appeared to have more T cells, more diversity, less clonality.

This clone was observed a single time. Its antigen is not known. Between the mid-2010s and the late 2010s, patients underwent resection in Japan or China. Each case's diagnosis was confirmed by two pathologists on H&E. The CDR3 length is 13 residues. Deletions cut 2 bases from V and 1 base from J, with 5 bases between. Per germline, CDR1 MNHEY and CDR2 SVGAGI. Sequencing was performed with immunoSEQ multiplex PCR; in TCRdb, only in-frame clones are kept and a portion is missing. The sample lists 20,000 to 25,000 clones, 60% to 80% occurring once. The TCR comes from a person aged 55-75 years with lung adenocarcinoma. The chain joins TRBV6-5 to TRBJ1-1; D is uncertain. Sequenced sample: FFPE invasive lung adenocarcinoma tissue. CDR3 sequence reads: CASSYRQNTEAFF. The CDR3 nucleotides read TGTGCCAGCAGTTACAGACAGAACACTGAAGCTTTCTTT.